This TCR beta chain was captured by sequencing in a study of shared clonotypes between healthy human individuals. This table comes from immunoSEQ multiplex PCR, and its TCRdb copy is limited to in-frame clones, with some not included. The profile shows millions of clones, just under 95% of them singletons. Naive-designated CD8 cells lacked CD45RO, were positively enriched for CCR7, and omitted terminally differentiated effector memory CD45RA+ cells. Material for sequencing was naive CD8+ T cells sorted from blood. The origin of this receptor is a man younger than 35 in good health.

CDR3 loop: CASSWGPGNTIYF. The CDR3 region has the DNA TGTGCCAGCAGTTGGGGACCTGGAAACACCATATATTTT. This chain joins TRBV5-6 and TRBJ1-3, with D tentatively TRBD1 (5 bases). There are 13 residues in the CDR3. The V end lost 5 bases, the J end lost 2 bases, and 8 bases lay between the germline ends. The germline V gene encodes CDR1 SGHDT and CDR2 YYEEEE. Combining the CDR3 with reference TRBV5-6 and TRBJ1-3 gives the whole variable domain DAGVTQSPTHLIKTRGQQVTLRCSPKSGHDTVSWYQQALGQGPQFIFQYYEEEERQRGNFPDRFSGHQFPNYSSELNVNALLLGDSALYLCASSWGPGNTIYFGEGSWLTVV.